The next 13 T cell receptor beta chains were all read from a single sample in a study of CD8+CD57+ T cells in acquired aplastic anemia (dated 2018 in TCRdb). Data came from an Illumina HiSeq 2000. TCR beta VDJ combination and CDR3 sequence profiling used genomic DNA as the template. TCRdb reanalyzed the raw reads on its own, using fastp at Q25 for trimming and MiXCR for clone calling, and kept in-frame beta chains. Rows are unified per CDR3 protein, each entry keeping the most common DNA and genes. This sample holds about 120,000 distinct CDR3 sequences; roughly 55% were observed only once. The ten largest make up 29% of the sample. The patients picked for sequencing were ones in whom flow cytometry had shown an expansion of CD8+CD57+ cells. The material sequenced was sorted CD4+, CD8+, or CD8+CD57+ T cells (not recorded which) from PBMCs. The receptors derive from a human donor with aplastic anemia.

This chain joins TRBV20-1 and TRBJ2-7; weak D call: TRBD1 (5 bases). CDR1 and CDR2 (germline): DFQATT, SNEGSKA (reference sequence). CDR3 length equals 13 residues. V lost 6 bases, J lost 2 bases, and 14 bases lay in between. CDR3 nucleotides: TGCAGTGCGGACGACAGTAACACCTACGAGCAGTACTTC. It codes for CSADDSNTYEQYF.

This clonotype was seen only once. Possible read error: a much larger clone is one base away. The rearrangement joins TRBV11-2 to TRBJ2-3; 8 bases fit TRBD1. This CDR3 is built from 15 residues. V was clipped by 2 bases and J by 2 bases; unmatched bases: 3. Germline-derived CDR1 and CDR2 are SGHAT and FQNNGV. As DNA, the CDR3 is TGTGCCAGCAGCTTACGGGACAGGATCACAGATACGCAGTATTTT. It specifies CASSLRDRITDTQYF.

The J gene is TRBJ2-1, the V gene TRBV5-6; D remains unclear. Germline V gives CDR1 SGHDT, CDR2 YYEEEE. The length of the CDR3 is 14 residues. The V end was cut by 4 bases, the J end by 2 bases, with 10 bases between. The CDR3 loop is CASSGSVTYNEQFF. CDR3 sequence (DNA): TGTGCCAGCAGCGGATCAGTGACCTACAATGAGCAGTTCTTC.

This clonotype occurred many times. The chain is built from TRBV9 and TRBJ2-3; the match to TRBD2 covers 13 bases. This CDR3 is built from 15 residues. Germline loops: CDR1 SGDLS, CDR2 YYNGEE. V dropped 1 base and J dropped 7; count of bases not matched to a gene: 3. The CDR3 DNA reads TGTGCCAGCAGCGTAACTAGCGGGGGGGCTTATACGCAGTATTTT. Protein product: CASSVTSGGAYTQYF.

This clonotype occurred many times. The rearrangement joins TRBV27 to TRBJ2-7; possibly TRBD2 for D (5 bases). There are 12 residues in the CDR3. Looked up from germline, CDR1 is MNHEY and CDR2 is SMNVEV (reference sequence). The ends were cut back, 4 bases at V and 7 bases at J, with 11 bases in the middle. CDR3 region: CASSSQREEQYF. The CDR3 DNA reads as TGTGCCAGCAGTTCGCAAAGGGAGGAGCAGTACTTC.

The chain carries TRBV15 and TRBJ2-5; D ambiguous. Deletions cut 0 bases from V and 4 bases from J, with 12 bases between. The CDR3 runs 15 residues. The germline CDR1 and CDR2 sequences are LNHNV and YYDKDF (reference sequence). As DNA, the CDR3 is TGTGCCACCAGCAGAGATAGGAATCAAGGAGAGACCCAGTACTTC. Its protein is CATSRDRNQGETQYF.

The rearrangement joins TRBV12-3 or TRBV12-4 to TRBJ2-7; tentatively, D is TRBD1 (6 bases). This CDR3 contains 18 residues. With 6 bases removed from V and 7 bases from J, the gap between germline ends came to 31 bases. CDR3 nucleotides: TGTGCCAGCAGCACGTGGGCGTTGTCCGGGACAAGGTACGTGGAGCAGTACTTC. Protein sequence: CASSTWALSGTRYVEQYF.

This chain joins TRBV25-1 and TRBJ1-1; no definite D call. V was pared by 6 bases and J by 4 bases, with 18 bases between. Germline loops: CDR1 MGHDK, CDR2 SYGVNS. The CDR3 has 15 amino acids. CDR3 nucleotide sequence: TGTGCCAGCAGGGAGCCAGGATCGGCCGGCACTGAAGCTTTCTTT. The encoded protein is CASREPGSAGTEAFF. Variable domain in full (rest from reference TRBV25-1 and TRBJ1-1): EADIYQTPRYLVIGTGKKITLECSQTMGHDKMYWYQQDPGMELHLIHYSYGVNSTEKGDLSSESTVSRIRTEHFPLTLESARPSHTSQYLCASREPGSAGTEAFFGQGTRLTVV.

The rearrangement links TRBV10-2 to TRBJ2-1, with no clear D. Germline V gene data show CDR1 as WSHSY and CDR2 as SAAADI. The CDR3 runs 13 residues. V was pared by 4 bases and J by 5 bases, with 9 bases between. The CDR3 spells CASSGRQNNEQFF. The DNA of the CDR3 is TGCGCCAGCAGTGGTAGGCAGAACAATGAGCAGTTCTTC.

The chain recombines TRBV15 with TRBJ1-2; a possible D gene is TRBD1 (5 bases). V lost 3 bases, J lost 0 bases, and 11 bases lay in between. The CDR3 covers 15 residues. Germline V gene lookup returns CDR1 LNHNV and CDR2 YYDKDF (reference sequence). The CDR3 nucleotides read TGTGCCACCAGCAGCCGGGACTCCGCTAACTATGGCTACACCTTC. Its translation is CATSSRDSANYGYTF.

The chain joins TRBV2 to TRBJ1-3, with TRBD1 matching over 7 bases. Germline values: CDR1 SNHLY, CDR2 FYNNEI. The CDR3 covers 13 residues. V lost 8 bases, J lost 4 bases, and 5 bases stayed unmatched. CDR3 sequence reads: CASEEGAGNTIYF. In DNA form, the CDR3 reads TGTGCCAGCGAGGAGGGGGCGGGAAACACCATATATTTT.

A few counts support this clonotype. V and J are TRBV6-2 or TRBV6-3 and TRBJ1-2; D remains ambiguous. Germline V CDR1 and CDR2: MNHEY, SVGEGT. The V gene lost 3 bases and the J gene lost 8 bases, with 16 bases spanning the gap. This CDR3 is 14 amino acids long. Written as DNA, the CDR3 is TGTGCCAGCAGTTATGAGTATAATCGTCCGGGCTACACCTTC. This gives the protein CASSYEYNRPGYTF.

Ten or more counts support this clonotype. The CDR3 DNA follows: TGCAGCGTCCTTGACACGGAGGAAAAACTGTTTTTT. The encoded protein is CSVLDTEEKLFF. This chain uses TRBV29-1 with TRBJ1-4; D remains unclear. The V end was cut by 6 bases, the J end by 8 bases, with 13 bases between. Germline-derived CDR1 and CDR2 are SQVTM and ANQGSEA. The CDR3 contains 12 residues.